What follows describes a single T cell receptor (beta chain). The antigen is not known. This CDR3 is built from 15 residues. CDR1 is MNHEY and CDR2 is SVGAGI in the germline V gene. Trimming stripped 0 bases from V and 8 bases from J, with 11 bases between. The sample originates from a study of Graves' ophthalmopathy and Graves' hyperthyroidism. General study results and limits: Using 13 signatures, a model distinguished ophthalmopathy from stable hyperthyroidism, reaching roughly 90% sensitivity and approximately 82% specificity. Blood also carried most expanded thyroid clonotypes exceeding 0.001 frequency. Prediction of ophthalmopathy progression reached roughly 68% sensitivity and around 72% specificity.

Exclusion applied to patients with other autoimmune diseases, uncontrolled infections, pregnancy or lactation. RNA transcripts yielded amplified TCR beta CDR3 regions. First-round RT-PCR relied on HTBI primers, and a second-round multiplex PCR came next. TCRdb reprocessed the multiplex PCR reads via MiXCR and lists one record per CDR3 protein. The sample lists about 220,000 distinct CDR3 sequences; about a fifth were seen once. The J gene is TRBJ1-6, the V gene TRBV6-5; D is ambiguous. This receptor was obtained from a woman aged 45 to 65 with Graves' ophthalmopathy. Sequencing was done on a sample of peripheral blood. This CDR3 reads CASSYSWGGDSPLHF. CDR3 bases: TGTGCCAGCAGTTACTCTTGGGGAGGTGATTCACCCCTCCACTTT.